The rows below give T cell receptor beta chains drawn from one sample of a study of cytomegalovirus exposure and HLA in healthy donors. Only in-frame clones appear in the TCRdb table, and some are missing; sequencing was by immunoSEQ multiplex PCR. This sample has about 51,000 clones, with around 85% found just once. The sequencing sample was made of PBMCs. The receptors originated from a boy between 10 and 17 years old in good health and CMV-seropositive. The CDR3 runs from the conserved cysteine through the conserved F or W. A D gene is named only where the DNA matches it firmly. Rows give clone size only sometimes, using once, few, many, or a class for an expanded clone.

abundance	j_gene	v_gene	d_gene	CDR3nt	CDR3aa
-	TRBJ2-5	TRBV16	TRBD1	TGTGCCAGCAGCCGTGACAGGGCCCAAGAGACCCAGTACTTC	CASSRDRAQETQYF
-	TRBJ2-5	TRBV5-1	TRBD2	TGCGCCAGCAGCTTGGGTAGCGGGGGAACCCAAGAGACCCAGTACTTC	CASSLGSGGTQETQYF
few	TRBJ2-1	TRBV4-2	TRBD2	TGTGCCAGCAGCCAAGAATTAGCGGGGGGCCTTTTCAATGAGCAGTTCTTC	CASSQELAGGLFNEQFF
-	TRBJ1-3	TRBV7-9	-	TGTGCCAGCAGCTTACGACTTTCGTCGACCATATATTTT	CASSLRLSSTIYF
-	TRBJ1-6	TRBV27	-	TGTGCCAGCAGTTTCGTTAATTCACCCCTCCACTTT	CASSFVNSPLHF
-	TRBJ1-1	TRBV11-2	-	TGTGCCAGCAGCTTCCAGGGAGGTGGTGAAGCTTTCTTT	CASSFQGGGEAFF
-	TRBJ2-7	TRBV2	-	TGTGCCAGTTACCGGGGCAGGGGACACGAGCAGTACTTC	CASYRGRGHEQYF
few	TRBJ1-6	TRBV4-1	-	TGCGCCAGCAGCCAAGCCGTCACGAGCTCCTATAATTCACCCCTCCACTTT	CASSQAVTSSYNSPLHF
-	TRBJ2-2	TRBV5-4	-	TGTGCCAGCAGCCCGGGGACCATCGGGGGGCTGTTTTTT	CASSPGTIGGLFF
-	TRBJ2-5	TRBV11-2	-	TGTGCCAGCAGGGGTGGGGGGGCCAGTTCCCGGACCCAGTACTTC	CASRGGGASSRTQYF
-	TRBJ2-5	TRBV6-1	TRBD1	TGTGCCAGCAGTGAACGCCCCAGGGGGCGGGAGACCCAGTACTTC	CASSERPRGRETQYF
-	TRBJ1-2	TRBV4-1	-	TGCGCCAGCAGCCAAGATCTACAGGATGGCTACACCTTC	CASSQDLQDGYTF
few	TRBJ1-2	TRBV27	-	TGTGCCAGCAGTTCCAGCGGCAATGGCTACACCTTC	CASSSSGNGYTF
-	TRBJ2-3	TRBV4-1	-	TGCGCCAGCAGCCAAAGCAGGGAAACAGATACGCAGTATTTT	CASSQSRETDTQYF
-	TRBJ1-3	TRBV13	TRBD1	TGTGCCAGCAGCTTAGGACAGGGGGAAGGAAACACCATATATTTT	CASSLGQGEGNTIYF
-	TRBJ2-3	TRBV5-4	-	TGTGCCAGCACCCTTCCCTCCACAGATACGCAGTATTTT	CASTLPSTDTQYF
-	TRBJ1-6	TRBV6-5	TRBD1	TGTGCCAGCAGTTACATCTACAGGGGGAATTCACCCCTCCACTTT	CASSYIYRGNSPLHF
-	TRBJ1-5	TRBV6-5	-	TGTGCCACCAGGACACGTAGCAATCAGCCCCAGCATTTT	CATRTRSNQPQHF
-	TRBJ1-2	TRBV19	TRBD1	TGTGCCAGCACCAAGCCGGGACAGGGCCCCTATGGCTACACCTTC	CASTKPGQGPYGYTF
-	TRBJ2-1	TRBV7-9	TRBD2	TGTGCCAGCAGCTTAGGGGGAGGGGACAATGAGCAGTTCTTC	CASSLGGGDNEQFF
-	TRBJ2-4	TRBV6-1	-	TGTGCCAGTACCAGGGGGGAGGCCAAAAACATTCAGTACTTC	CASTRGEAKNIQYF
few	TRBJ1-6	TRBV27	TRBD1	TGTGCCAGCAGTTTGACAGGGGCGGAGTCACCCCTCCACTTT	CASSLTGAESPLHF
-	TRBJ2-1	TRBV15	-	TGTGCCACCAGCCACAGGTACAATGAGCAGTTCTTC	CATSHRYNEQFF
-	TRBJ2-1	TRBV11-3	-	TGTGCCAGCAGCTTGGGCAGGGTAAAAGAGCAGTTCTTC	CASSLGRVKEQFF
-	TRBJ2-7	TRBV13	TRBD1	TGTGCCAGCAGCTCCCCTGGACAGGGAGGCTACGAGCAGTACTTC	CASSSPGQGGYEQYF
-	TRBJ2-1	TRBV6-5	-	TGTGCCAGCAGTTACTCCCAGCGGACTCCGGTTGCTGTGCAGTTCTTC	CASSYSQRTPVAVQFF
-	TRBJ1-4	TRBV11-2	-	TGTGCCAGCAGCCCCAGCGTTAGTGCAACTAATGAAAAACTGTTTTTT	CASSPSVSATNEKLFF
-	TRBJ2-2	TRBV27	TRBD2	TGTGCCAGCAGTCCTCTTGGCGGGGGGAACACCGGGGAGCTGTTTTTT	CASSPLGGGNTGELFF
few	TRBJ2-3	TRBV7-9	-	TGTGCCAGCAGCTTCGGGGATACGCAGTATTTT	CASSFGDTQYF
-	TRBJ1-2	TRBV29-1	TRBD1	TGCAGCGCTCCGACAGGGAACTATGGCTACACCTTC	CSAPTGNYGYTF
-	TRBJ2-1	TRBV19	-	TGTGCCACCCGTTCCGCGGGGACTTGGGGCTACAATGAGCAGTTCTTC	CATRSAGTWGYNEQFF
-	TRBJ2-3	TRBV10-3	-	TGTGCCATCAGTGAACGACCCCTAGCAGATACGCAGTATTTT	CAISERPLADTQYF
-	TRBJ2-2	TRBV15	-	TGTGCCACCAGCAGAGATGCAGGGGTCAACACCGGGGAGCTGTTTTTT	CATSRDAGVNTGELFF
-	TRBJ2-2	TRBV5-1	TRBD1	TGCGCCAGCAGCCTGGACAGGTTAGACACCGGGGAGCTGTTTTTT	CASSLDRLDTGELFF
-	TRBJ2-7	TRBV7-9	-	TGTGCCAGCAGCTTAAGCGGAACTTCCTACGAGCAGTACTTC	CASSLSGTSYEQYF
-	TRBJ1-3	TRBV7-2	-	TGTGCCAGCAGCTGGGGGCAAGGAAACACCATATATTTT	CASSWGQGNTIYF
-	TRBJ2-3	TRBV5-1	TRBD2	TGCGCCAGCAGCTTGGATGGCGGGGGGGTCACAGATACGCAGTATTTT	CASSLDGGGVTDTQYF
few	TRBJ2-3	TRBV5-4	TRBD1	TGTGCCAGCAGCTTTACAGGGGGCGCGCAGTATTTT	CASSFTGGAQYF
-	TRBJ2-5	TRBV12-5	TRBD1	TGTGCTAGTGGTTTGGACAGGGGGTCGGAGACCCAGTACTTC	CASGLDRGSETQYF
few	TRBJ2-3	TRBV6-5	-	TGTGCCAGCAGTTACTCCTCGGGGAGCACAGATACGCAGTATTTT	CASSYSSGSTDTQYF
-	TRBJ2-5	TRBV7-3	-	TGTGCCAGCAGCTTATGGGGAGGACAAGAGACCCAGTACTTC	CASSLWGGQETQYF
-	TRBJ2-7	TRBV18	TRBD1	TGTGCCAGCTCCCCAGGACAGGGGGTAAGCGAGCAGTACTTC	CASSPGQGVSEQYF
once	TRBJ1-4	TRBV29-1	TRBD1	TGCAGCGTGTCCTGGGGACAGGGAGGAGAAAAACTGTTTTTT	CSVSWGQGGEKLFF
-	TRBJ1-2	TRBV7-9	-	TGTGCCAGCAGCTTACCCCCGGACGGGAGCTACACCTTC	CASSLPPDGSYTF